This TCR beta chain was sequenced for a study of blood T cell repertoires in COVID-19. Per the original data handling: Amplifying reference gene primers gave estimates of nucleated cell counts. Measured with immunoSEQ multiplex PCR; TCRdb has only the in-frame clones, and not every one. V and J calls and clone size come straight from that table; D and trimming were deduced from the DNA. The sample holds a few hundred thousand clones, 89% seen once. There are 15 residues in the CDR3. From germline, CDR1 is SGHDT and CDR2 YYEEEE. Trimming removed 2 bases at V and 8 bases at J, with 19 bases between. This clonotype was obtained from a woman aged 25 to 39 who had recovered from COVID-19. The sequencing sample was made of PBMCs or T cells enriched from blood (not recorded which). The V call is TRBV5-6, the J call TRBJ1-1; tentatively, D is TRBD1 (5 bases). DNA of the CDR3: TGTGCCAGCAGCTTTAATGGAGGGGATACATCAGAAGCTTTCTTT. Its protein product is CASSFNGGDTSEAFF.